These 2 T cell receptor beta chains originate from one sample sequenced in a study of shared clonotypes between healthy human individuals. Sequencing used immunoSEQ multiplex PCR; TCRdb keeps in-frame clones, though not all of them. This table holds some 500,000 clones, around 96% found once. The sequenced sample consisted of naive CD4+ T cells sorted from blood. This sample's subset: CD45RA+ positively selected. Receptors were obtained from a woman in her thirties in good health.

This chain joins TRBV18 and TRBJ1-3; 7 bases agree with TRBD1. The CDR3 sequence is 19 residues long. After removal of 0 bases from V and 0 bases from J, the junction contained 11 bases not matched to a gene. CDR1 is KGHSH, CDR2 LQKENI, per germline. As DNA, the CDR3 is TGTGCCAGCTCACCACCAATTACAGGGGCCCTATTCTCTGGAAACACCATATATTTT. Amino acid sequence: CASSPPITGALFSGNTIYF.

The chain uses TRBV5-1 and TRBJ1-1, with TRBD1 as a possible D gene (6 bases). This CDR3 region has 13 residues. Germline V gene sequence: CDR1 SGHRS, CDR2 YFSETQ. Trimming cost V 4 bases and J 1 base, with 8 bases left between them. Here the CDR3 DNA reads TGCGCCAGCAGCGGACAGCCGAACACTGAAGCTTTCTTT. This translates into CASSGQPNTEAFF.